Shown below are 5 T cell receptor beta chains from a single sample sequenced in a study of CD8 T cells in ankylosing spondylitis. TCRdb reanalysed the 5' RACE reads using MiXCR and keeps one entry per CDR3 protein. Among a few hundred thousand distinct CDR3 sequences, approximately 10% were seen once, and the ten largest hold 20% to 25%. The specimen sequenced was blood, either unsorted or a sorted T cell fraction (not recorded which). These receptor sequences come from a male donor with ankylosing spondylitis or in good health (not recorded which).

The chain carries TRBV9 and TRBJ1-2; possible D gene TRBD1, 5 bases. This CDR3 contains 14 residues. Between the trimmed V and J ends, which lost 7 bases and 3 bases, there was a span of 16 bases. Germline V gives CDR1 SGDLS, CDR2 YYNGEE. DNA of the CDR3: TGTGCCAGCGGGCCAGGGTGGGGTCACTATGGCTACACCTTC. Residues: CASGPGWGHYGYTF.

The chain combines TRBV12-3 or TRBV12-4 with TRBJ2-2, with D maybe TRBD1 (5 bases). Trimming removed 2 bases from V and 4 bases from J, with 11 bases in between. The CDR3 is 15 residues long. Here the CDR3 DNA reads TGTGCCAGCAGTTTATCAGGGTTCAGCACCGGGGAGCTGTTTTTT. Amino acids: CASSLSGFSTGELFF.

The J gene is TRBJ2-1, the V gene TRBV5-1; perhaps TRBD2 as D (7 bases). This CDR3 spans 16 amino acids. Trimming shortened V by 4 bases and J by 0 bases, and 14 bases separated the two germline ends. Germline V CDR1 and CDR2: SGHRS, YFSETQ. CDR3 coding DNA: TGCGCCAGCAGCCGAGGGGGGGAGAGCTCCTACAATGAGCAGTTCTTC. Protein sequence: CASSRGGESSYNEQFF.

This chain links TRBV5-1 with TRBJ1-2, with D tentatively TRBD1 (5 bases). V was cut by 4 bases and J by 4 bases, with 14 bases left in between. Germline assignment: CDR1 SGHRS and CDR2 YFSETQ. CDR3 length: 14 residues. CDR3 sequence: CASSPQGPLYGYTF. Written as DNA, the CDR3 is TGCGCCAGCAGCCCCCAGGGCCCTCTCTATGGCTACACCTTC. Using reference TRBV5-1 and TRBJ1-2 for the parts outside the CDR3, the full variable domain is KAGVTQTPRYLIKTRGQQVTLSCSPISGHRSVSWYQQTPGQGLQFLFEYFSETQRNKGNFPGRFSGRQFSNSRSEMNVSTLELGDSALYLCASSPQGPLYGYTFGSGTRLTVV.

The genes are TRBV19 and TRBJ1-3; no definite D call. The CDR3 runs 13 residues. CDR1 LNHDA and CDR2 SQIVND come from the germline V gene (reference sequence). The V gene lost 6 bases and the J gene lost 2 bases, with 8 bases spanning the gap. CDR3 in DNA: TGTGCCAGTAGGACATTCGCTGGAAACACCATATATTTT. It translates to CASRTFAGNTIYF.